What follows is one T cell receptor (beta chain) and its context. Its antigen remains unidentified. This sample was taken from a study of cytomegalovirus exposure and HLA in healthy donors. Study-wide background: Earlier sequencing of some 170 million T cells yielded 100 million to 140 million unique TCR beta sequences. Study-level findings and limits: Both high specificity and high sensitivity reportedly marked the classifier's diagnosis of cytomegalovirus status. Rarity characterized most TCR sequences, yet some public TCRs appeared in many donors.

The PCR employed 60 Vbeta primers together with 13 Jbeta primers. Using immunoSEQ multiplex PCR, the repertoire was profiled, and TCRdb retains in-frame clones only, with some absent. This sample yields roughly 110,000 clones, of which 65% to 80% are seen a single time; less than 3% belongs to the top ten. CDR3 length: 16 amino acids. With 0 bases removed from V and 1 base from J, the gap between germline ends came to 12 bases. The germline CDR1 and CDR2 sequences are MNHNY and SVGAGI (reference sequence). Sequencing input: PBMCs. J is TRBJ1-1 and V is TRBV6-6; no clear D. This receptor was obtained from a male donor in good health and CMV-seropositive. CDR3 DNA sequence: TGTGCCAGCAGTTACTCGAGACTATTGGCGAACACTGAAGCTTTCTTT. Translated, it gives CASSYSRLLANTEAFF.